A single sample gave rise to the 3 T cell receptor beta chains below, sequenced in a study of cytomegalovirus exposure and HLA in healthy donors (dated by TCRdb to between 2016 and 2019). To prepare the library, the immunoSEQ multiplex PCR assay was applied. For the multiplex PCR, a mixture combining 60 forward primers for TCR Vbeta segments and 13 reverse primers for TCR Jbeta segments was used. The immuneACCESS repertoire file appears here via TCRdb, limited to in-frame rearrangements. These files lack a portion of the clones; in checked studies, under half of the deficit traces to unresolved V genes, and the cause of the others is not known. The sample table records some 150,000 clones; 79% of these occur just once. The ten largest clones capture around 6.3% of the sample. The sample comprised PBMCs. These receptors were collected from a man in his forties or fifties in good health and CMV-seropositive.

The rearrangement joins TRBV27 to TRBJ1-2; D not certain. The V and J ends lost 2 bases and 3 bases respectively, with 7 bases between them. From germline, CDR1 is MNHEY and CDR2 SMNVEV (reference sequence). CDR3 length: 13 amino acids. CDR3 amino acids: CASSLGLHYGYTF. The CDR3 coding sequence is TGTGCCAGCAGTTTAGGGCTTCACTATGGCTACACCTTC.

The chain couples TRBV2 to TRBJ1-4; D not certain. This CDR3 is 11 amino acids long. V gave up 5 bases and J gave up 4 bases, with 2 bases separating them. The germline V gene encodes CDR1 SNHLY and CDR2 FYNNEI. DNA of the CDR3: TGTGCCAGCAGTCTTAATGAAAAACTGTTTTTT. Translating it yields CASSLNEKLFF. The whole variable domain, remainder taken from reference TRBV2 and TRBJ1-4, is EPEVTQTPSHQVTQMGQEVILRCVPISNHLYFYWYRQILGQKVEFLVSFYNNEISEKSEIFDDQFSVERPDGSNFTLKIRSTKLEDSAMYFCASSLNEKLFFGSGTQLSVL.

The genes are TRBV2 and TRBJ1-1, with 9 nucleotides matching TRBD1. The V and J ends lost 2 bases and 2 bases, in that order; junction bases with no gene match: 3. The CDR3 length is 15 residues. Germline-derived CDR1 and CDR2 are SNHLY and FYNNEI. The CDR3 nucleotides are TGTGCCAGCAGTGAATGGGGACAGGGAAACACTGAAGCTTTCTTT. It yields the protein CASSEWGQGNTEAFF.